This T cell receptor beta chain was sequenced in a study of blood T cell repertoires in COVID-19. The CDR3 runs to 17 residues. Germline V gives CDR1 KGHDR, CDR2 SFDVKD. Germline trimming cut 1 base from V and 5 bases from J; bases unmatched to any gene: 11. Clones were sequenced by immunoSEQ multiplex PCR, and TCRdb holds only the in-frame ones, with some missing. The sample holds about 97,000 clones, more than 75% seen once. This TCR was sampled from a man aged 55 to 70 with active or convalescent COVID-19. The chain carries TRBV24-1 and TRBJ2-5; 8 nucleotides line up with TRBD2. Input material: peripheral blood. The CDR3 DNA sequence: TGTGCCACCAGTGATTTAGGGACTCGGGGGGGAATGGAGACCCAGTACTTC. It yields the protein CATSDLGTRGGMETQYF.